A selection of T cell receptor beta chains follows, all from one sample in a study of blood T cell repertoires in COVID-19. TCRdb's table, derived via immunoSEQ multiplex PCR, lists solely in-frame clones and lacks some. The table lists 150,000 or so clones, approximately 91% of them singletons. Specimen: peripheral blood. The source is a man between 18 and 35 years old with acute or convalescent COVID-19. Each CDR3 is given with its conserved first and last residue. A D gene is named only where the DNA matches it firmly. The size entry is marked missing in some rows and otherwise reads once, few, many or a size class.

TRBJ2-4	-	TRBV4-1	-	CASSQRASPSRDKNIQYF	TGCGCCAGCAGCCAAAGGGCGTCCCCGAGCAGGGACAAAAACATTCAGTACTTC
TRBJ1-1	-	TRBV18	-	CASSVSQGYTEAFF	TGTGCCAGCTCAGTATCACAGGGATACACTGAAGCTTTCTTT
TRBJ1-4	-	TRBV7-8	-	CANSSSGGTNEKLFF	TGTGCCAACAGCTCCAGCGGGGGCACTAATGAAAAACTGTTTTTT
TRBJ1-3	-	TRBV13	TRBD1	CASSLGTGGFRNTIYF	TGTGCCAGCAGCTTGGGTACAGGGGGCTTCAGGAACACCATATATTTT
TRBJ1-2	-	TRBV6-1	-	CASSDGSYYGYTF	TGTGCCAGCAGTGATGGGAGTTACTATGGCTACACCTTC
TRBJ2-1	few	TRBV7-9	TRBD2	CASSLEGLAVWGEYNEQFF	TGTGCCAGCAGCTTAGAGGGACTAGCGGTTTGGGGGGAGTACAATGAGCAGTTCTTC
TRBJ2-3	-	TRBV6-4	TRBD1	CASSDEGQGGTDTQYF	TGTGCCAGCAGTGACGAGGGACAGGGGGGCACAGATACGCAGTATTTT
TRBJ2-7	-	TRBV5-1	-	CASSPLVGYEQYF	TGCGCCAGCAGCCCCCTGGTCGGGTACGAGCAGTACTTC
TRBJ1-1	-	TRBV3-1/TRBV3-2	-	CASSQGGLNTEAFF	TGTGCCAGCAGCCAAGGGGGCTTGAACACTGAAGCTTTCTTT
TRBJ2-7	-	TRBV6-5	TRBD1	CASSPQGVGYEQYF	TGTGCCAGCAGTCCTCAGGGGGTAGGGTACGAGCAGTACTTC
TRBJ1-2	-	TRBV7-6	-	CASSLGAGQGAYGYTF	TGTGCCAGCAGCTTAGGGGCTGGGCAGGGCGCCTATGGCTACACCTTC
TRBJ2-3	-	TRBV5-1	TRBD2	CASSSLRTSGGADTQYF	TGCGCCAGCAGCTCCTTACGGACTAGCGGGGGGGCAGATACGCAGTATTTT
TRBJ1-2	-	TRBV14	TRBD1	CASSQDMGTDYGYTF	TGTGCCAGCAGCCAAGATATGGGGACAGATTATGGCTACACCTTC
TRBJ2-1	-	TRBV5-1	TRBD2	CASSVGLAGGPLSYNEQFF	TGCGCCAGCAGCGTGGGACTAGCGGGAGGTCCCCTCTCCTACAATGAGCAGTTCTTC
TRBJ1-1	-	TRBV9	TRBD1	CASSVTGTGPMNTEAFF	TGTGCCAGCAGCGTCACCGGGACAGGGCCGATGAACACTGAAGCTTTCTTT
TRBJ1-2	-	TRBV7-2	-	CASSPHLGGYTF	TGTGCCAGCAGCCCCCACCTCGGTGGCTACACCTTC
TRBJ1-2	few	TRBV4-1	-	CASSQLDSLQQGYTF	TGCGCCAGCAGCCAATTGGACAGCCTACAACAGGGCTACACCTTC
TRBJ1-1	-	TRBV5-1	-	CASSLTVQNTEAFF	TGCGCCAGCAGCTTGACCGTACAGAACACTGAAGCTTTCTTT
TRBJ2-6	once	TRBV6-1	TRBD1	CASSERGQESSGANVLTF	TGTGCCAGCAGTGAGAGGGGACAGGAAAGCTCTGGGGCCAACGTCCTGACTTTC
TRBJ1-2	-	TRBV29-1	TRBD1	CSVGQGFFGYTF	TGCAGCGTTGGACAGGGGTTTTTTGGCTACACCTTC
TRBJ2-1	-	TRBV3-1/TRBV3-2	TRBD2	CASSQGAGGAGYEQFF	TGTGCCAGCAGCCAAGGAGCGGGAGGCGCGGGGTATGAGCAGTTCTTC
TRBJ1-4	-	TRBV12-3/TRBV12-4	TRBD1	CASSLGQGQKLFF	TGTGCCAGCAGTTTAGGACAGGGGCAAAAACTGTTTTTT
TRBJ2-3	few	TRBV7-8	TRBD2	CASSVAGAPGSTQYF	TGTGCCAGCAGCGTAGCGGGGGCACCGGGGAGTACGCAGTATTTT
TRBJ2-2	-	TRBV5-1	-	CASSHPTGDLNTGELFF	TGCGCCAGCAGCCATCCTACGGGGGACCTGAACACCGGGGAGCTGTTTTTT
TRBJ2-7	few	TRBV11-2	TRBD2	CASSSRLAGNPYEQYF	TGTGCCAGCAGCTCAAGACTAGCGGGAAACCCCTACGAGCAGTACTTC
TRBJ2-3	-	TRBV5-1	-	CASSPQATDTQYF	TGCGCCAGCAGCCCCCAAGCCACAGATACGCAGTATTTT
TRBJ1-5	-	TRBV19	-	CASSIRDLPQHF	TGTGCCAGTAGTATCAGGGATCTGCCCCAGCATTTT
TRBJ1-2	-	TRBV25-1	TRBD1	CASSERSQGKGYTF	TGTGCCAGCAGTGAACGGTCACAGGGGAAGGGCTACACCTTC
TRBJ2-2	-	TRBV30	-	CAWKRGRRYTGELFF	TGTGCCTGGAAGAGAGGTCGGAGATACACCGGGGAGCTGTTTTTT
TRBJ2-7	-	TRBV5-1	TRBD1	CASSLPGQGAKEQYF	TGCGCCAGCAGCTTACCGGGACAGGGGGCCAAAGAGCAGTACTTC
TRBJ1-1	few	TRBV14	-	CASSLHRRNTEAFF	TGTGCCAGCAGCTTACACAGGAGAAACACTGAAGCTTTCTTT
TRBJ2-2	-	TRBV4-2	TRBD2	CASSQQLAGGTGELFF	TGTGCCAGCAGCCAACAACTAGCGGGAGGCACCGGGGAGCTGTTTTTT
TRBJ2-1	-	TRBV24-1	TRBD1	CATSDPGQGVEQFF	TGTGCCACCAGTGACCCGGGACAGGGGGTTGAGCAGTTCTTC
TRBJ1-1	-	TRBV7-9	TRBD1	CASSVTGGTEAFF	TGTGCCAGCAGCGTGACAGGGGGCACTGAAGCTTTCTTT
TRBJ1-4	once	TRBV6-5	TRBD1	CASSSRTGNANEKLFF	TGTGCCAGCAGTTCCAGGACAGGGAATGCTAATGAAAAACTGTTTTTT
TRBJ2-7	-	TRBV6-5	-	CASGLRAPGSYEQYF	TGTGCCAGCGGGTTACGAGCTCCCGGGTCCTACGAGCAGTACTTC
TRBJ1-1	once	TRBV27	-	CASSPLRATEAFF	TGTGCCAGCAGTCCCCTCAGGGCCACTGAAGCTTTCTTT
TRBJ1-1	-	TRBV9	-	CASSDPSSGVTWYGTEAFF	TGTGCCAGCAGCGACCCCAGTTCAGGGGTGACATGGTATGGCACTGAAGCTTTCTTT
TRBJ2-3	-	TRBV7-2	-	CASSFRTDTQYF	TGTGCCAGCAGCTTCCGGACAGATACGCAGTATTTT
TRBJ1-2	few	TRBV9	-	CASSSKSTFTGSYTF	TGTGCCAGCAGCTCCAAATCGACATTTACAGGGTCCTACACCTTC
TRBJ1-2	-	TRBV5-1	TRBD1	CASSLVGQGYGYTF	TGCGCCAGCAGCTTGGTGGGACAGGGGTATGGCTACACCTTC
TRBJ1-4	-	TRBV6-1	TRBD1	CASSEGQGAFEKLFF	TGTGCCAGCAGTGAAGGACAGGGGGCTTTTGAAAAACTGTTTTTT
TRBJ2-1	-	TRBV19	TRBD1	CASTGQGIYNEQFF	TGTGCCAGTACCGGACAGGGCATCTACAATGAGCAGTTCTTC
TRBJ2-1	-	TRBV6-6	-	CASSPEGVGEQFF	TGTGCCAGCTCCCCCGAGGGCGTGGGTGAGCAGTTCTTC
TRBJ1-1	-	TRBV5-5	-	CASSFWHTEAFF	TGTGCCAGCAGCTTCTGGCACACTGAAGCTTTCTTT
TRBJ1-1	-	TRBV6-5	-	CASSSAGGNTEAFF	TGTGCCAGCAGTTCCGCCGGGGGGAACACTGAAGCTTTCTTT
TRBJ1-2	few	TRBV25-1	-	CASSGMKSGTPGDYGYTF	TGTGCCAGCAGTGGTATGAAGTCAGGGACCCCGGGAGACTATGGCTACACCTTC
TRBJ1-2	-	TRBV9	-	CASSVATRGAHGYTF	TGTGCCAGCAGCGTAGCTACGCGGGGGGCGCATGGCTACACCTTC
TRBJ1-1	-	TRBV5-4	-	CASSFGAGDTEAFF	TGTGCCAGCAGCTTCGGGGCGGGGGACACTGAAGCTTTCTTT
TRBJ1-2	-	TRBV9	-	CASSVDRDDGYTF	TGTGCCAGCAGCGTAGACAGGGATGATGGCTACACCTTC
TRBJ2-3	-	TRBV2	-	CASKRSEISTDTQYF	TGTGCCAGCAAACGGTCCGAAATCTCAACAGATACGCAGTATTTT
TRBJ2-1	-	TRBV5-1	-	CASSHSLDSGNEQFF	TGCGCCAGCAGCCATTCCCTAGACTCGGGCAATGAGCAGTTCTTC
TRBJ2-7	-	TRBV19	TRBD1	CASSDRGYEQYF	TGTGCCAGTAGTGACAGGGGCTACGAGCAGTACTTC
TRBJ1-5	-	TRBV27	-	CASSLIPGLRPQHF	TGTGCCAGCAGTTTAATTCCAGGTCTGCGGCCCCAGCATTTT
TRBJ2-3	-	TRBV19	TRBD2	CASSQPRGRGTDTQYF	TGTGCCAGTAGCCAACCACGGGGGAGGGGCACAGATACGCAGTATTTT
TRBJ1-1	-	TRBV12-3/TRBV12-4	-	CASKVSGSPEAFF	TGTGCCAGCAAGGTGTCGGGGAGCCCTGAAGCTTTCTTT
TRBJ2-1	-	TRBV24-1	TRBD2	CATSDKTGGHNEQFF	TGTGCCACCAGTGATAAGACGGGAGGCCACAATGAGCAGTTCTTC
TRBJ1-5	once	TRBV5-1	-	CASSLTGNSNQPQHF	TGCGCCAGCAGCTTAACAGGGAATAGCAATCAGCCCCAGCATTTT
TRBJ2-5	-	TRBV11-2	-	CASSPVVLDYATKETQYF	TGTGCCAGCAGCCCGGTTGTACTAGACTACGCGACCAAAGAGACCCAGTACTTC